The 8 T cell receptor beta chains in this list originate from one sample, sequenced in a study of graft-versus-host responses after intestinal transplantation. Assay: immunoSEQ multiplex PCR; the TCRdb copy retains only in-frame clones and omits some. The table lists 60,000 to 90,000 clones, 90% of them singletons. No antigen is known for these receptors. Sequenced material: unstimulated CD8+ T cells sorted from spleen or lymph node cells, taken before intestinal transplant. The receptor source for this set is a human donor who received an intestinal transplant.

Details on this clone: The junction departs from germline at one end; a sequencing error may be responsible. The V and J genes are TRBV9 and TRBJ2-7; D may be TRBD2 (7 bases). Germline-derived CDR1 and CDR2 are SGDLS and YYNGEE. The CDR3 runs 14 residues. Written as DNA, the CDR3 is TGTGCCAGCGGCGTGGGGGGGCCCGGCTACGAGCAGTACTTC. It yields the protein CASGVGGPGYEQYF.

This clone was recorded a few times. J is TRBJ1-1 and V is TRBV6-5; D possibly corresponds to TRBD1 (6 bases). V shed 6 bases and J shed 5 bases, with 10 bases lying between them. Germline V lookup: CDR1 MNHEY, CDR2 SVGAGI. The CDR3 contains 12 residues. This CDR3 reads CASSQGQTEAFF. The CDR3 region has the DNA TGTGCCAGCAGCCAGGGACAAACTGAAGCTTTCTTT.

This chain links TRBV7-9 with TRBJ2-1, with D tentatively TRBD2 (6 bases). V was pared by 0 bases and J by 12 bases, with 12 bases between. CDR3 size: 13 residues. The V gene's germline CDR1 is SEHNR and CDR2 FQNEAQ (reference sequence). CDR3 amino acids: CASSLAGGDGQFF. CDR3 DNA: TGTGCCAGCAGCTTAGCGGGAGGTGATGGGCAGTTCTTC.

The chain uses TRBV19 and TRBJ1-1; tentatively, D is TRBD1 (5 bases). V lost 3 bases and J lost 7, with 12 bases in between. Germline CDR1 LNHDA, CDR2 SQIVND (reference sequence). This CDR3 spans 13 amino acids. The CDR3 DNA sequence: TGTGCCAGTAGTATTACGGGGGACGGTGAAGCTTTCTTT. This codes for CASSITGDGEAFF.

The chain combines TRBV4-1 with TRBJ2-2; 7 bases align to TRBD2. The CDR3 sequence is 15 residues long. J was trimmed by 5 bases and V by 0 bases; bases with no gene match: 3. CDR1 MGHRA and CDR2 YSYEKL come from the germline V gene. The DNA for the CDR3 is TGCGCCAGCAGCCAAGATTGGGGAGGGACCGGGGAGCTGTTTTTT. Its protein is CASSQDWGGTGELFF.

This clone was counted between two and nine times. This chain uses TRBV5-1 with TRBJ2-1, with 10 bases lining up with TRBD2. Germline V gene sequence: CDR1 SGHRS, CDR2 YFSETQ. This CDR3 region has 18 residues. V lost 3 bases, J lost 2 bases, and 11 bases stayed unmatched. Here the CDR3 reads CASSWDHYSGGPYNEQFF. CDR3 in DNA: TGCGCCAGCAGCTGGGACCATTATAGCGGGGGGCCCTACAATGAGCAGTTCTTC.

This clone has just one count. This chain joins TRBV7-3 and TRBJ2-3; 10 bases are a match to TRBD1. V trimming: 3 bases; J trimming: 6 bases; junction bases outside the gene matches: 3. CDR3 length equals 14 residues. Germline-derived CDR1 and CDR2 are SGHTA and FQGTGA. The CDR3 DNA sequence: TGTGCCAGCAGCTTGACGACAGGGGGCGATACGCAGTATTTT. Its translation: CASSLTTGGDTQYF.

The rearrangement joins TRBV4-1 to TRBJ1-2, with D hard to call. Per germline, CDR1 MGHRA and CDR2 YSYEKL. V dropped 0 bases and J dropped 7 bases, with 15 bases sitting between them. The CDR3 is made up of 15 amino acids. CDR3 coding DNA: TGCGCCAGCAGCCAAGAAATTGGTAGCGGCGGTGGCTACACCTTC. Residues: CASSQEIGSGGGYTF.